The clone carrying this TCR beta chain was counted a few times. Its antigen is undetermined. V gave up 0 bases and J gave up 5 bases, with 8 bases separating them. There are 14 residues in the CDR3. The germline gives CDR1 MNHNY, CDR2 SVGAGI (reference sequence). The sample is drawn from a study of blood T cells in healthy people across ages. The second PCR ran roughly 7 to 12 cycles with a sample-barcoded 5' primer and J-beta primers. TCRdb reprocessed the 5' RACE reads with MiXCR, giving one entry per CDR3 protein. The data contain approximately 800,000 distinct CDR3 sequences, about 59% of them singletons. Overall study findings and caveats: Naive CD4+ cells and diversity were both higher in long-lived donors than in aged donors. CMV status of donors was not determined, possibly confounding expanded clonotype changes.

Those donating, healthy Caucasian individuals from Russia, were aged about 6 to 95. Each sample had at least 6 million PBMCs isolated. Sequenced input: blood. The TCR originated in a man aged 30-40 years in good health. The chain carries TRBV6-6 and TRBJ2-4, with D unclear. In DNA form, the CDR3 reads TGTGCCAGCAGTTACTCGACTCCCCAAAACATTCAGTACTTC. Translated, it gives CASSYSTPQNIQYF.